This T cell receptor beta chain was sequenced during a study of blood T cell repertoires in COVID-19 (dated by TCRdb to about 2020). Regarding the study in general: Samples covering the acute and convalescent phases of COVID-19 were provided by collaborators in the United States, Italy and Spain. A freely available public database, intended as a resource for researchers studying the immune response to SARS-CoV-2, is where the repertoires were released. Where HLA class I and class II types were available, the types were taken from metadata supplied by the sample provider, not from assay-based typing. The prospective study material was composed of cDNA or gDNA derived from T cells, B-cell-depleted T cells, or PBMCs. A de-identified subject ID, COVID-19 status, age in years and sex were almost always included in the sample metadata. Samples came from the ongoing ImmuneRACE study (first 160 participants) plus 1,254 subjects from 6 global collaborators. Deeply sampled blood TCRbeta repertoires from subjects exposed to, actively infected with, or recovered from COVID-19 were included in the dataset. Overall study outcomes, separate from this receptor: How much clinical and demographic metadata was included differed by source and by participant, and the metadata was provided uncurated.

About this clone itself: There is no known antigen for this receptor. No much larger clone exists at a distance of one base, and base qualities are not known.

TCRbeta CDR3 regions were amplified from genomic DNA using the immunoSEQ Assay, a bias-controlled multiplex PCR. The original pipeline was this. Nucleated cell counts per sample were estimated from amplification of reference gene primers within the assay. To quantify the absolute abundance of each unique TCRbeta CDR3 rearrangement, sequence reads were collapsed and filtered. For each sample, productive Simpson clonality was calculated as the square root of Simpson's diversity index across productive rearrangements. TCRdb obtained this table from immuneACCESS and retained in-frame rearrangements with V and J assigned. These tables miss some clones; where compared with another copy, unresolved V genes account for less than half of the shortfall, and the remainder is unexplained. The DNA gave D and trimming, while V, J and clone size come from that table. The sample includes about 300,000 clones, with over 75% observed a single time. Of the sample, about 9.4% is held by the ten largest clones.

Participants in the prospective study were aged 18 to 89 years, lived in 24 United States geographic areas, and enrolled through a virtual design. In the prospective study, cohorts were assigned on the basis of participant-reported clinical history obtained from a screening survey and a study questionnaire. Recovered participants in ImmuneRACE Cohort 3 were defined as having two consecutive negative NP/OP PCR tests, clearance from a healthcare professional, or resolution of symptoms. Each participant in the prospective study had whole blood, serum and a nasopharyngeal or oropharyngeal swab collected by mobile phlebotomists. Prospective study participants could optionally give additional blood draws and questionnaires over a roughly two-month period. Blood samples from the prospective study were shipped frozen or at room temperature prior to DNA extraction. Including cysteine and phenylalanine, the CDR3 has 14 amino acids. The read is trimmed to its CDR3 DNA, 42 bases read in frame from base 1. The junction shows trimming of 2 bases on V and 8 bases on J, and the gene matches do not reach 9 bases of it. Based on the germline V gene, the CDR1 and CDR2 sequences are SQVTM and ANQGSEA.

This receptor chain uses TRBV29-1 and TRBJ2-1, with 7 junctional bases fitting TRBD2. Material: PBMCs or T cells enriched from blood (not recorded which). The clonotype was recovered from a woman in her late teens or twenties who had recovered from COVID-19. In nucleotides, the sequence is TGCAGCGTTGAAATGGGGAGGGGAGGCGATGAGCAGTTCTTC. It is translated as CSVEMGRGGDEQFF.